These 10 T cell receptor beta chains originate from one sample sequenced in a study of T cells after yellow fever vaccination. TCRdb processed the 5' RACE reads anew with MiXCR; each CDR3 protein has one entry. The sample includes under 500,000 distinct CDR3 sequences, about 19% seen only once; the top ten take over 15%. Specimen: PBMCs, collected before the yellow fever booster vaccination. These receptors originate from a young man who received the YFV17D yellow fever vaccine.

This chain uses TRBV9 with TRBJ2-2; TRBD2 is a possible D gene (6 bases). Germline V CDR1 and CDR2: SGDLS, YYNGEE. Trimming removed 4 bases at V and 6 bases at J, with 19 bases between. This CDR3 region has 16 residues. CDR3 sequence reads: CASSQLGGAGSGELFF. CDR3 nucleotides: TGTGCCAGCAGCCAACTAGGCGGGGCAGGGTCCGGGGAGCTGTTTTTT.

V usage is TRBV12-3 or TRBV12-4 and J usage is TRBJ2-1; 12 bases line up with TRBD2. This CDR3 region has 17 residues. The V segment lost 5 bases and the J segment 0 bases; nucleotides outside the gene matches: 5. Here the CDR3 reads CASSPGLAGSSYNEQFF. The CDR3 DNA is TGTGCCAGCAGTCCAGGACTAGCGGGGAGCTCCTACAATGAGCAGTTCTTC.

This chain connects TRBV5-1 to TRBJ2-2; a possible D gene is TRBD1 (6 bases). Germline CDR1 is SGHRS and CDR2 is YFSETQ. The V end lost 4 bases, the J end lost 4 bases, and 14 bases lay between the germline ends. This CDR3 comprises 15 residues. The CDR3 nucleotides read TGCGCCAGCAGCGGTCGGCCAGGGGTCACCGGGGAGCTGTTTTTT. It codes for CASSGRPGVTGELFF.

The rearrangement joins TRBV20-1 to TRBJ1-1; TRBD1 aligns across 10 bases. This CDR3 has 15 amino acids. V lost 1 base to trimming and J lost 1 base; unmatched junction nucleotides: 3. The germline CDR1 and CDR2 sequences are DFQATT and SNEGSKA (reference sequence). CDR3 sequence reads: CSARAGDRGNTEAFF. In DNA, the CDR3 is TGCAGTGCTAGAGCAGGGGACAGGGGGAACACTGAAGCTTTCTTT.

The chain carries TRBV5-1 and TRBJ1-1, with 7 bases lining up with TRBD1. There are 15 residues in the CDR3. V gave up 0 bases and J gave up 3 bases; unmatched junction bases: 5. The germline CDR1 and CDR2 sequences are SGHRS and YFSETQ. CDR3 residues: CASSLAGTADTEAFF. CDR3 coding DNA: TGCGCCAGCAGCTTGGCCGGGACAGCTGACACTGAAGCTTTCTTT.

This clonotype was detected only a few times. The CDR3 region is CASIRDRASDTQYF. The CDR3 DNA reads as TGTGCCAGTATCCGGGACAGGGCTTCAGATACGCAGTATTTT. The chain recombines TRBV6-2 or TRBV6-3 with TRBJ2-3; the match to TRBD1 covers 9 bases. Trimming removed 9 bases from V and 4 bases from J; junction bases left unmatched: 8. Germline lookup yields CDR1 MNHEY and CDR2 SVGEGT. The CDR3 consists of 14 residues.

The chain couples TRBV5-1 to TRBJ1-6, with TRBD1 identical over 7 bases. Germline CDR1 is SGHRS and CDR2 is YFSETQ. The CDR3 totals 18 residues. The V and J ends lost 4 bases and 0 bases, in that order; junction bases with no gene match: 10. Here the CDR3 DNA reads TGCGCCAGCAGCCCCCGGGGCAGGGGGAGCTCCTATAATTCACCCCTCCACTTT. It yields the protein CASSPRGRGSSYNSPLHF.

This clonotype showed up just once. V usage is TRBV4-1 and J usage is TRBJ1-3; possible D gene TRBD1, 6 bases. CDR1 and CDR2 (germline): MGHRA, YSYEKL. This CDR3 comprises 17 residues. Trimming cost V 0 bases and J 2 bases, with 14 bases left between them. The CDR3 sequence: CASSQDQGTRTGNTIYF. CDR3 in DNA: TGCGCCAGCAGCCAAGATCAGGGGACCAGAACTGGAAACACCATATATTTT.

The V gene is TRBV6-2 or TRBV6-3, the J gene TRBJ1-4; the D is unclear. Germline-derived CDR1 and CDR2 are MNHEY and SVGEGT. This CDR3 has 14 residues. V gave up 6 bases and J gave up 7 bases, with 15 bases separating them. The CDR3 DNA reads TGTGCCAGCAGGGCGGACGGAGAACTTGAAAAACTGTTTTTT. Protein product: CASRADGELEKLFF.

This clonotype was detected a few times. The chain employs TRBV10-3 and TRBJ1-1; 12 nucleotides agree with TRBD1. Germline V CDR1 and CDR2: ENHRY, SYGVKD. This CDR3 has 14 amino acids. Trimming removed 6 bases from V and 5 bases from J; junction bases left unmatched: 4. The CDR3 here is CAIREGQGATEAFF. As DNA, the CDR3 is TGTGCCATCAGGGAGGGACAGGGGGCAACTGAAGCTTTCTTT.